The 9 T cell receptor beta chains listed next were all sequenced from one sample in a study of long-term antiretroviral therapy in people with HIV. It was version v3.0 of the immunoSEQ assay that was run at survey level. Generated by immunoSEQ multiplex PCR, the TCRdb table keeps only in-frame clones and is missing some. The sample lists roughly 40,000 clones, approximately 86% seen once, with around 3.9% in the top ten. The sequencing here drew on unsorted PBMCs, taken just before starting antiretroviral therapy. The receptors were sampled from a young woman with HIV.

This clone showed up just a few times. The chain combines TRBV4-2 with TRBJ2-7; D possibly corresponds to TRBD2 (5 bases). There are 12 residues in the CDR3. V lost 5 bases to trimming and J lost 5 bases, with 10 bases between them. Germline CDR1 is LGHNA and CDR2 is YNFKEQ. The CDR3 here is CASSGGTDEQYF. The CDR3 nucleotides are TGTGCCAGCAGCGGAGGTACTGACGAGCAGTACTTC.

This rearrangement joins TRBV6-1 to TRBJ2-7; no clear D gene. CDR3 length equals 13 residues. Germline-derived CDR1 and CDR2 are MNHNS and SASEGT. V dropped 1 base and J dropped 7 bases, with 11 bases sitting between them. CDR3 sequence: CASSEVIGGEQYF. The CDR3 DNA reads TGTGCCAGCAGTGAAGTGATCGGTGGGGAGCAGTACTTC.

The chain uses TRBV19 and TRBJ2-7; no firm D call. This CDR3 is 16 amino acids long. Germline V CDR1 and CDR2: LNHDA, SQIVND (reference sequence). V was pared by 4 bases and J by 1 base, with 17 bases between. The CDR3 spells CASSTNMWQTSYEQYF. CDR3 coding DNA: TGTGCCAGTAGTACAAACATGTGGCAGACATCCTACGAGCAGTACTTC.

The chain joins TRBV9 to TRBJ1-6; D call uncertain. V lost 2 bases and J lost 15, with 18 bases in between. The CDR3 extends over 14 amino acids. CDR1 is SGDLS and CDR2 is YYNGEE in the germline V gene. CDR3 in amino acids: CASSVDAGDLHLHF. CDR3 nucleotide sequence: TGTGCCAGCAGCGTGGATGCGGGAGACCTGCACCTCCACTTT.

This clone was picked up one time. The CDR3 is CASSLHGNTEAFF. CDR3 nucleotides: TGTGCCAGCAGCTTACACGGGAACACTGAAGCTTTCTTT. V usage is TRBV7-3 and J usage is TRBJ1-1; no clear D gene. The V end was cut by 2 bases, the J end by 1 base, with 5 bases between. This CDR3 has 13 amino acids. The germline V gene has CDR1 SGHTA and CDR2 FQGTGA.

This clone was seen a single time. V and J are TRBV25-1 and TRBJ2-1; weak D call: TRBD1 (6 bases). V was pared by 2 bases and J by 7 bases, with 15 bases between. The CDR3 extends over 15 amino acids. Germline V gene data show CDR1 as MGHDK and CDR2 as SYGVNS. DNA of the CDR3: TGTGCCAGCAGTGAAGCCGGCCCGAGGGGGAATGAGCAGTTCTTC. Amino acids: CASSEAGPRGNEQFF.

V and J are TRBV15 and TRBJ1-1, with 10 bases fitting TRBD1. The V and J ends lost 4 bases and 3 bases, in that order; junction bases with no gene match: 11. The V gene's germline CDR1 is LNHNV and CDR2 YYDKDF (reference sequence). CDR3 length: 17 amino acids. Here the CDR3 reads CATSTRDRGFEDTEAFF. Written as DNA, the CDR3 is TGTGCCACCAGCACCCGGGACAGGGGATTCGAGGACACTGAAGCTTTCTTT.

The V call is TRBV11-2, the J call TRBJ2-1; D gene unclear. This CDR3 is built from 13 residues. Trimming left V 5 bases short and J 5 bases short, with 10 bases between. From germline, CDR1 is SGHAT and CDR2 FQNNGV. The CDR3 region has the DNA TGTGCCAGCAGCCTAGGACCAAACAATGAGCAGTTCTTC. It translates to CASSLGPNNEQFF.

The rearrangement joins TRBV28 to TRBJ2-1, with 7 bases that match TRBD2. This CDR3 comprises 15 residues. Germline values: CDR1 MDHEN, CDR2 SYDVKM. The trim removed 3 bases at V and 9 bases at J, leaving 11 bases unmatched. CDR3 nucleotides: TGTGCCAGCAGTTTTCCCGGCGGGAGACGCGGTGAGCAGTTCTTC. Translating it yields CASSFPGGRRGEQFF.